This T cell receptor (beta chain) originates from a study of blood T cell repertoires in COVID-19 (dated by TCRdb to 2018 to 2020). For context, the study as a whole: Samples covering the acute and convalescent phases of COVID-19 were provided by collaborators in the United States, Italy and Spain. Subjects who had been exposed to COVID-19, were actively infected with it, or had recovered from it provided the deeply sampled blood TCRbeta repertoires that made up the dataset. The prospective study material was composed of cDNA or gDNA derived from T cells, B-cell-depleted T cells, or PBMCs. Sample metadata almost always included a de-identified subject ID, COVID-19 status, age in years and sex. The samples were drawn from the first 160 participants of the ongoing ImmuneRACE study and from 1,254 subjects provided by 6 global collaborators. HLA class I and class II types, where available, came from metadata supplied by the sample provider rather than from assay-based typing. The repertoires were released in a freely available public database intended as a resource for research on the immune response to SARS-CoV-2.

Of note for this clone: The antigen it binds to is not known. It has no much larger one-base neighbor in the sample; base qualities were not kept.

In the germline V gene (reference sequence), CDR1 corresponds to SEHNR and CDR2 to FQNEAQ. V and J are truncated by 1 base and 4 bases respectively, leaving an intervening sequence of 8 bases. The CDR3 covers 13 residues, taking in both the cysteine and the phenylalanine. Only the CDR3 DNA is retained, 39 bases long and in frame from the first base. Study-wide conclusions, independent of this receptor: Clinical and demographic metadata were provided uncurated, with the amount varying by source and participant.

Participants in the prospective study were aged roughly 18 to 90 years, lived in some 24 United States geographic areas, and enrolled through a virtual design. To assign participants to cohorts, the prospective study relied on clinical history that participants themselves reported in a screening survey and a study questionnaire. ImmuneRACE Cohort 3 recovered participants were defined by two consecutive negative NP/OP PCR tests, healthcare professional clearance, or symptom resolution. In the prospective study, whole blood, serum and a nasopharyngeal or oropharyngeal swab were collected from each participant by mobile phlebotomists. Additional blood draws and questionnaires over an approximately two-month period could optionally be provided by prospective study participants. Before DNA extraction, blood samples from the prospective study were shipped at room temperature or frozen. TCRbeta CDR3 regions were amplified from genomic DNA by means of the immunoSEQ Assay, a bias-controlled multiplex PCR. In the authors' own workflow: Nucleated cell counts per sample were estimated from amplification of reference gene primers within the assay. To quantify the absolute abundance of each unique TCRbeta CDR3 rearrangement, sequence reads were collapsed and filtered. For each sample, productive Simpson clonality was calculated by taking the square root of Simpson's diversity index across productive rearrangements. TCRdb holds this immuneACCESS table with in-frame rearrangements only. Some clones are missing; in checked studies, unresolved V genes explain under half, and the rest has no known cause. Clone size and the V and J calls come from that table; the DNA yielded D and trimming. Recorded for this sample are some 400,000 clones; over 75% of them occurred a single time. The ten largest clones add up to 1% to 1.3% of the sample.

The V and J segments used are TRBV7-9 and TRBJ2-7; TRBD1 is a weak D gene call, 6 bases matching. This TCR derives from a man aged 25 to 40 who had recovered from COVID-19. Material for sequencing was PBMCs or T cells enriched from blood (not recorded which). The DNA sequence is given as TGTGCCAGCAGCTTAGACAGGGTTTACGAGCAGTACTTC. Translated, this is CASSLDRVYEQYF.